This TCR beta chain was obtained from a study of T cells in women clearing cervical HPV infection. V was pared by 1 base and J by 0 bases, with 7 bases of the junction left unmatched. The CDR3 runs to 16 residues. Germline CDR1 reads SGHRS; CDR2 reads YFSETQ. Generated by immunoSEQ multiplex PCR, the TCRdb table keeps only in-frame clones and is missing some. This sample contains about 14,000 clones. As for this clone: The CDR3 end lies 3 residues beyond the end of the read and is filled in from the germline J gene.

The chain has TRBV5-1 and TRBJ2-7; 7 bases fit TRBD1. Material for sequencing was blood buffy coat. The clonotype originates from a woman between 18 and 69 years old with a cervical HPV16 infection that either progressed to CIN3+ or cleared (not recorded which). CDR3 DNA (partial): TGCGCCAGCAGCTTGTCCGGGACAGATGGCTCCTACGAG. It specifies CASSLSGTDGSYE. The full CDR3 sequence reads CASSLSGTDGSYEQYF.